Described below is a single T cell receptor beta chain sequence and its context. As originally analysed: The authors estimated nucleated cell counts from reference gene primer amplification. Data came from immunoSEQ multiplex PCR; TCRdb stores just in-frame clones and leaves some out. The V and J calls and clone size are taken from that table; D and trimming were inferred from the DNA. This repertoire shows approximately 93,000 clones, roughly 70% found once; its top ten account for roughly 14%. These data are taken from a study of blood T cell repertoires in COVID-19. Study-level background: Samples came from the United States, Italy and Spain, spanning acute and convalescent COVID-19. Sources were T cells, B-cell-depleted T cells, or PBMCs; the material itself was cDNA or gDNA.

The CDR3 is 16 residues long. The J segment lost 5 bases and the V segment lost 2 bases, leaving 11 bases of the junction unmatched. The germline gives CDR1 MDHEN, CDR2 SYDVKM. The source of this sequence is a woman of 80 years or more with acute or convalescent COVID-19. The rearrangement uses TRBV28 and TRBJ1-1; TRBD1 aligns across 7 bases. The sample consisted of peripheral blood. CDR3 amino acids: CASSLLPAGGGTEAFF. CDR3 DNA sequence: TGTGCCAGCAGTTTACTTCCGGCAGGGGGAGGAACTGAAGCTTTCTTT.